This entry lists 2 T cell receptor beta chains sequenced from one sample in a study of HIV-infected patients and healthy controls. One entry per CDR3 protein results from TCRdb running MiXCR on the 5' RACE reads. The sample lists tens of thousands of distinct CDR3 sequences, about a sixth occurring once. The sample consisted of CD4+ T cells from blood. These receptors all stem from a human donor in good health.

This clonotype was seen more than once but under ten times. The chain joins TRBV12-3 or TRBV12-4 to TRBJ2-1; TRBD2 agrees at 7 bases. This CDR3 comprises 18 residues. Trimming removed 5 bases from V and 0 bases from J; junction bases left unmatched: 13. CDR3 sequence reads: CASSPRPREGFSYNEQFF. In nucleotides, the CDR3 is TGTGCCAGCAGTCCTCGTCCGAGGGAGGGTTTCTCCTACAATGAGCAGTTCTTC.

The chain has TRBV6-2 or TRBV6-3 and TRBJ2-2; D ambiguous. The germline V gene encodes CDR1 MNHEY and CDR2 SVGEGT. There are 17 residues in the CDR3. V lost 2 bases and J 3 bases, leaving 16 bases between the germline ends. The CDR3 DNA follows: TGTGCCAGCAGTTACACTTTGGGCTCCCCTGACACCGGGGAGCTGTTTTTT. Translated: CASSYTLGSPDTGELFF.